This passage covers 2 T cell receptor beta chains from one sample sequenced in a study of shared clonotypes between healthy human individuals. Terminally differentiated effector memory CD45RA+ cells were excluded by CCR7 positive selection of CD45RO-negative cells. TCRdb keeps only in-frame clones here, not all; method: immunoSEQ multiplex PCR. Of hundreds of thousands of clones detected, approximately 96% appear once; the ten largest clones hold 0.095% to 0.13%. Sequenced: naive CD8+ T cells sorted from blood. Source of these receptors: a woman in her 30s in good health.

This clone has only one observation. This rearrangement joins TRBV23-1 to TRBJ1-2; 7 positions match TRBD1. TRBV23-1 is an ORF for which the function is uncertain. After removal of 2 bases from V and 5 bases from J, the junction contained 5 bases not matched to a gene. The CDR3 runs 14 residues. CDR3 DNA: TGCGCCAGCAGTCAAGAGAACAGGGGTTATGGCTACACCTTC. The encoded protein is CASSQENRGYGYTF.

The genes are TRBV28 and TRBJ2-7; 14 bases line up with TRBD2. There are 14 residues in the CDR3. Germline assignment: CDR1 MDHEN and CDR2 SYDVKM. The V gene end was trimmed by 6 bases and the J gene end by 3 bases; junction bases not matched to a gene: 1. The CDR3 loop is CASRGTSGGYEQYF. The CDR3 DNA is TGTGCCAGCAGAGGGACTAGCGGGGGCTACGAGCAGTACTTC.